A single sample gave rise to the 25 T cell receptor beta chains below, sequenced in a study of breast tumors, draining lymph nodes, adjacent tissues. TCRdb processed the multiplex PCR reads anew with MiXCR; each CDR3 protein has one entry. Found here are 200,000 to 300,000 distinct CDR3 sequences, 30% of them singletons; the top ten hold roughly 1.1%. Breast cancer patients provided tissue from their axillary draining lymph nodes. The sequenced material came from axillary lymph node tissue. These receptor sequences come from a female donor with breast cancer. Some clones in this sample may be carry-over from other donors' samples.

This clonotype came up many times. A much larger clone lies one base from this, so it may be a read error. V and J are TRBV15 and TRBJ1-2; a weak D match, TRBD1 (6 bases). V was shortened by 1 base and J by 6 bases, with 9 bases between the two germline ends. The CDR3 covers 13 residues. Germline CDR1 is LNHNV and CDR2 is YYDKDF (reference sequence). CDR3 in amino acids: CATSRGDRHGYTF. CDR3 in DNA: TGTGCCACCAGCAGAGGAGACAGGCATGGCTACACCTTC.

The sample holds many counts of this clonotype. The CDR3 DNA sequence: TGCGCCAGCAGCCCACCTCTGGGGGACAATGAGCAGTTCTTC. It yields the protein CASSPPLGDNEQFF. The genes are TRBV5-1 and TRBJ2-1; D tentatively reads TRBD1 or TRBD2 (5 bases each). The CDR3 totals 14 residues. Trimming took off 4 bases at V and 5 bases at J, with 13 bases between the two ends. The germline gives CDR1 SGHRS, CDR2 YFSETQ.

This rearrangement joins TRBV3-1 to TRBJ1-5, with TRBD1 matching 8 bases. Germline lookup yields CDR1 LGHDT and CDR2 YNNKEL (reference sequence). V lost 0 bases and J lost 4; bases outside the gene matches: 2. This CDR3 comprises 15 residues. CDR3 loop: CASSQDRGPNQPQHF. Here the CDR3 DNA reads TGTGCCAGCAGCCAAGACAGGGGGCCTAATCAGCCCCAGCATTTT.

To note about this clonotype: A much more abundant neighbour one base away suggests this may be a read error. The CDR3 ends on some other residue instead of the conserved phenylalanine or tryptophan, so this is likely a read error. J is TRBJ2-7 and V is TRBV12-5, with D possibly TRBD1 on 6 matching bases. The ends were cut back, 6 bases at V and 2 bases at J, with 11 bases in the middle. The CDR3 has 13 amino acids. Germline V CDR1 and CDR2: LGHNT, FRNRAP. CDR3 amino acids: CASGSGETYEQYL. The CDR3 region has the DNA TGTGCTAGTGGCTCAGGGGAAACCTACGAGCAGTACCTC.

This clonotype appeared many times. CDR3 residues: CASSSPGTGTYEQYF. As DNA, the CDR3 is TGTGCCAGCAGCTCACCCGGGACGGGGACCTACGAGCAGTACTTC. The chain couples TRBV7-9 to TRBJ2-7, with D perhaps TRBD1 or TRBD2 (5 bases each). This CDR3 is 15 amino acids long. The V gene's germline CDR1 is SEHNR and CDR2 FQNEAQ (reference sequence). V lost 4 bases and J 2 bases, leaving 15 bases between the germline ends.

This clonotype appeared once. This chain joins TRBV28 and TRBJ1-5; 10 bases agree with TRBD1. The germline V gene has CDR1 MDHEN and CDR2 SYDVKM. The V segment lost 4 bases and the J segment 4 bases; nucleotides outside the gene matches: 7. This CDR3 has 16 residues. CDR3 nucleotide sequence: TGTGCCAGCAGTTGGGGGGACAGGGGCCCAAATCAGCCCCAGCATTTT. Its translation is CASSWGDRGPNQPQHF.

This clonotype was observed many times. V gene TRBV20-1 combines with J gene TRBJ1-6; D unresolved. Trimming removed 6 bases from V and 5 bases from J, with 11 bases in between. The CDR3 is made up of 13 amino acids. Looked up from germline, CDR1 is DFQATT and CDR2 is SNEGSKA (reference sequence). The CDR3, as DNA: TGCAGTGCCCAGCGGGTAAATAATTCACCCCTCCACTTT. The encoded protein is CSAQRVNNSPLHF.

This clonotype was seen repeatedly, ten times or more. The rearrangement links TRBV20-1 to TRBJ2-3, with D perhaps being TRBD1 or TRBD2 (5 bases each). Germline loops: CDR1 DFQATT, CDR2 SNEGSKA (reference sequence). Trimming shortened V by 4 bases and J by 1 base, and 15 bases separated the two germline ends. The CDR3 is 15 residues long. The CDR3 sequence: CSAKGSRGRTDTQYF. CDR3 in DNA: TGCAGTGCTAAGGGATCCCGGGGCCGCACAGATACGCAGTATTTT.

This clonotype was picked up many times. This sequence joins TRBV2 and TRBJ2-7; D call uncertain. The V end lost 5 bases, the J end lost 0 bases, and 5 bases lay between the germline ends. This CDR3 region has 12 residues. The germline gives CDR1 SNHLY, CDR2 FYNNEI. CDR3 region: CASSLSSYEQYF. CDR3 DNA: TGTGCCAGCAGTCTCTCCTCCTACGAGCAGTACTTC.

Regarding this clonotype: This sequence may be a read error, since a much larger clone differs from it by one base. The CDR3 ends on some other residue instead of the conserved phenylalanine or tryptophan, so this is likely a read error. The chain couples TRBV19 to TRBJ2-5; 12 bases agree with TRBD2. The CDR3 loop spans 16 amino acids. From germline, CDR1 is LNHDA and CDR2 SQIVND (reference sequence). Trimming took 4 bases from V and 7 from J; bases not matched to a gene: 10. The CDR3 nucleotides read TGTGCCAGTAGTAGAAGACTAGCGGGAGTAGGGGGGACCCAGTACTCC. Its translation is CASSRRLAGVGGTQYS.

As to this clonotype: A much larger clone is a single base away; this may be a read error. The CDR3 does not end in the conserved phenylalanine or tryptophan, so this is likely a read error. The chain joins TRBV6-6 to TRBJ1-2; D may be TRBD1 (5 bases). Germline CDR1 reads MNHNY; CDR2 reads SVGAGI (reference sequence). Trimming cost V 5 bases and J 8 bases, with 12 bases left between them. This CDR3 contains 12 residues. The CDR3 nucleotides read TGTGCCAGCAGTCCCTCAGGACAAGGCTACACCCTC. This gives the protein CASSPSGQGYTL.

The rearrangement joins TRBV7-2 to TRBJ1-2; D is ambiguous. Germline CDR1 SGHTA, CDR2 FQGNSA. Trimming cost V 4 bases and J 0 bases, with 24 bases left between them. CDR3 length: 19 amino acids. CDR3 in DNA: TGTGCCAGCAGCTCAGCGTGGGCTATATTCTTATGTGCTAACTATGGCTACACCTTC. Protein: CASSSAWAIFLCANYGYTF.

This clonotype has a count of ten or more. The conserved phenylalanine or tryptophan normally closing the CDR3 is absent here, so this likely arose from a read error. The DNA is omitted, as the CDR3 cannot be located on it reliably, and the CDR3 follows TCRdb's listing. The chain employs TRBV9 and TRBJ1-2. Looked up from germline, CDR1 is SGDLS and CDR2 is YYNGEE. The CDR3 is 14 residues long, counting both termini. The CDR3: CASSVAFVIFGARI.

In its sample, this clonotype was seen many times. The gene calls are TRBV9 and TRBJ1-2, with a tentative D call TRBD1 (5 bases). The CDR3 is 13 amino acids. Trimming stripped 5 bases from V and 2 bases from J, with 10 bases between. Germline V CDR1 and CDR2: SGDLS, YYNGEE. The CDR3 loop is CASSLQDNYGYTF. The DNA of the CDR3 is TGTGCCAGCAGTCTACAGGACAACTATGGCTACACCTTC. The entire variable domain, with the rest obtained from reference TRBV9 and TRBJ1-2, is as follows: DSGVTQTPKHLITATGQRVTLRCSPRSGDLSVYWYQQSLDQGLQFLIQYYNGEERAKGNILERFSAQQFPDLHSELNLSSLELGDSALYFCASSLQDNYGYTFGSGTRLTVV.

This clonotype was detected many times. The CDR3 DNA reads TGTGCCAGCAGTTACTTTGCCCCCACGAGCTCCTACGAGCAGTACTTC. This translates into CASSYFAPTSSYEQYF. This chain joins TRBV6-6 and TRBJ2-7; D call uncertain. The V gene lost 1 base and the J gene lost 0 bases, with 13 bases spanning the gap. Per the germline V gene, CDR1 is MNHNY and CDR2 is SVGAGI (reference sequence). This CDR3 comprises 16 residues.

At least ten counts were recorded for this clonotype. The chain combines TRBV7-8 with TRBJ2-7, with 7 bases matching TRBD1. The germline CDR1 and CDR2 sequences are SGHVS and FQNEAQ. The CDR3 length is 15 residues. J gave up 4 bases and V 7 bases, and 13 bases lay outside the gene matches. The CDR3 is CASTLGRTGPYEQYF. The CDR3 nucleotides are TGTGCCAGCACTCTGGGCCGGACAGGTCCTTACGAGCAGTACTTC.

This clonotype was observed many times. This rearrangement joins TRBV7-9 to TRBJ2-7; the D is unclear. The CDR3 runs 16 residues. Deletions cut 0 bases from V and 0 bases from J, with 12 bases between. The germline V gene encodes CDR1 SEHNR and CDR2 FQNEAQ (reference sequence). The CDR3: CASSLAGFESSYEQYF. The CDR3 DNA sequence: TGTGCCAGCAGCTTAGCCGGGTTTGAGAGCTCCTACGAGCAGTACTTC.

The rearrangement links TRBV6-5 to TRBJ1-2, with D tentatively TRBD1 (6 bases). This CDR3 has 11 amino acids. V lost 9 bases to trimming and J lost 8 bases, with 13 bases between them. Germline V gives CDR1 MNHEY, CDR2 SVGAGI. The CDR3 sequence: CASKGGKGYTF. The CDR3 DNA reads as TGTGCCAGTAAGGGGGGGAAAGGCTACACCTTC.

V and J are TRBV11-3 and TRBJ2-7, with TRBD2 as a possible D gene (6 bases). The CDR3 contains 13 residues. The V and J ends lost 5 bases and 7 bases respectively, with 15 bases between them. CDR1 SGHNT and CDR2 YENEEA come from the germline V gene. The CDR3 bases are TGTGCCAGCAGCACCAGGCGGGAAGGTGAGCAGTACTTC. Translated, it gives CASSTRREGEQYF.

Comment on this clonotype: This clone may be a read error of a much larger clone one base away. The V call is TRBV7-8, the J call TRBJ2-7, with D uncertain. The germline gives CDR1 SGHVS, CDR2 FQNEAQ. The CDR3 consists of 15 residues. CDR3 nucleotides: TGTGCCAGCAGCTTAAAAGACACGTTCTACTACGAGCAGCACTTC. This translates into CASSLKDTFYYEQHF.

The chain uses TRBV27 and TRBJ2-2; D is tentatively TRBD1 or TRBD2 (5 bases each). Germline loops: CDR1 MNHEY, CDR2 SMNVEV (reference sequence). V lost 1 base to trimming and J lost 7 bases, with 19 bases between them. This CDR3 is 17 amino acids long. The CDR3 here is CASSLLRGRGWGGELFF. CDR3 coding DNA: TGTGCCAGCAGTTTATTGAGGGGCCGAGGGTGGGGCGGGGAGCTGTTTTTT.

This clonotype was counted many times. This chain links TRBV5-8 with TRBJ2-3, with D tentatively TRBD1 or TRBD2 (5 bases each). V gave up 2 bases and J gave up 4 bases, with 14 bases separating them. Germline V gene sequence: CDR1 SGHTS, CDR2 YDEGEE. This CDR3 is 15 amino acids long. Written as DNA, the CDR3 is TGTGCCAGCAGCTTTGGAGTTCGAGGGGCAGATACGCAGTATTTT. This gives the protein CASSFGVRGADTQYF.

In regard to this clonotype: An end of the junction differs from the germline gene, which may be a read error. The chain joins TRBV10-3 to TRBJ2-3, with D perhaps TRBD1 (7 bases). Looked up from germline, CDR1 is ENHRY and CDR2 is SYGVKD. The CDR3 length is 18 residues. CDR3 in amino acids: CAISAGTVRSPSTGTQYF. DNA for the CDR3: TGTGCCATCAGCGCGGGGACAGTTCGATCCCCTAGCACAGGTACGCAGTATTTT.

This clonotype was seen at least ten times. The chain uses TRBV19 and TRBJ2-7; D is ambiguous. The V end lost 3 bases, the J end lost 3 bases, and 12 bases lay between the germline ends. Per germline, CDR1 LNHDA and CDR2 SQIVND (reference sequence). The CDR3 covers 14 residues. The CDR3 loop is CASSMMASDYEQYF. DNA for the CDR3: TGTGCCAGTAGTATGATGGCCTCCGACTACGAGCAGTACTTC.

This clonotype was seen repeatedly, ten times or more. CDR3 sequence reads: CASSHPGAYEQYF. The CDR3 bases are TGCGCCAGCAGCCACCCCGGGGCCTACGAGCAGTACTTC. The gene calls are TRBV4-1 and TRBJ2-7, with a weak D call TRBD2 (5 bases). The CDR3 has 13 residues. V was trimmed by 3 bases and J by 2 bases, leaving 8 bases between them. CDR1 MGHRA and CDR2 YSYEKL come from the germline V gene.